The 30 T cell receptor beta chains given below trace back to one sample, sequenced in a study of radiation and T cells in renal cell carcinoma. The table came from immunoSEQ multiplex PCR; TCRdb's copy has only in-frame clones and leaves some out. This sample has some 140,000 clones; 70% to 90% occur once, and the top ten carry approximately 12%. Time point noted: baseline pretreatment blood. Treatment: 15 Gy SBRT to primary tumor, nephrectomy 4 weeks later. Specimen: blood, collected from a patient whose treatment included radiotherapy and nephrectomy. These receptor sequences come from a woman aged 50 to 65 with renal cell carcinoma.

The CDR3 DNA reads as TGTGCCAGTACCAGGGGGCAGGTTGAAGCTTTCTTT. Translating it yields CASTRGQVEAFF. This rearrangement joins TRBV19 to TRBJ1-1; 8 bases line up with TRBD1. Trimming removed 7 bases from V and 7 bases from J; junction bases left unmatched: 5. CDR3 length: 12 amino acids. CDR1 LNHDA and CDR2 SQIVND come from the germline V gene (reference sequence).

The gene calls are TRBV7-3 and TRBJ1-5, with a possible D match to TRBD1 (6 bases). The V gene's germline CDR1 is SGHTA and CDR2 FQGTGA. The CDR3 contains 15 residues. The V and J ends lost 6 bases and 1 base respectively, with 13 bases between them. The DNA for the CDR3 is TGTGCCAGCAGGTCGGGACACCGGAGCAATCAGCCCCAGCATTTT. Translation gives CASRSGHRSNQPQHF.

The chain employs TRBV6-5 and TRBJ1-2; the match to TRBD1 covers 7 bases. CDR1 is MNHEY and CDR2 is SVGAGI in the germline V gene. This CDR3 spans 14 amino acids. Trimming at V came to 6 bases and at J to 8 bases, leaving 12 bases not matched to a gene. CDR3: CASRPDRRFGGYTF. CDR3 in DNA: TGTGCCAGCAGACCGGACAGGCGGTTCGGGGGCTACACCTTC.

This rearrangement joins TRBV11-2 to TRBJ1-1; D remains unclear. Germline CDR1 is SGHAT and CDR2 is FQNNGV. V was cut by 8 bases and J by 3 bases, with 25 bases left in between. This CDR3 is 17 amino acids long. This chain's CDR3 is CASSTSHGREKDTEAFF. The CDR3 nucleotides read TGTGCCAGCTCCACTTCCCACGGTAGGGAAAAGGACACTGAAGCTTTCTTT.

This chain connects TRBV29-1 to TRBJ2-5; 7 nucleotides line up with TRBD1. Germline V lookup: CDR1 SQVTM, CDR2 ANQGSEA. The CDR3 is 15 amino acids. The junction had 7 bases not matched to a gene; V was cut back by 3 bases and J by 0 bases. In DNA, the CDR3 is TGCAGCGTTGATTCCAGGGGGTACTACCAAGAGACCCAGTACTTC. It codes for CSVDSRGYYQETQYF.

The genes are TRBV27 and TRBJ2-7, with a possible D match to TRBD2 (6 bases). Deletions cut 1 base from V and 2 bases from J, with 15 bases between. CDR3 length equals 16 residues. Germline assignment: CDR1 MNHEY and CDR2 SMNVEV (reference sequence). CDR3: CASSLFGGWGAYEQYF. The CDR3 nucleotides are TGTGCCAGCAGTTTATTTGGGGGTTGGGGGGCCTACGAGCAGTACTTC.

V gene TRBV7-2 combines with J gene TRBJ1-3; D is unclear. Trimming removed 3 bases from V and 8 bases from J, with 11 bases in between. The CDR3 has 13 amino acids. Germline V CDR1 and CDR2: SGHTA, FQGNSA. The CDR3 DNA reads TGTGCCAGCAGCTTGTCCCTCATAGACACCATATATTTT. This sequence encodes CASSLSLIDTIYF.

The CDR3 DNA sequence: TGTGCCAGCAGCTTGGAGGGCGCGACAGATACGCAGTATTTT. It yields the protein CASSLEGATDTQYF. The chain uses TRBV5-4 and TRBJ2-3; D unclear. From germline, CDR1 is SGHNT and CDR2 YYREEE (reference sequence). V lost 0 bases and J lost 3, with 8 bases in between. CDR3 length: 14 residues.

This clone was seen once. J is TRBJ1-1 and V is TRBV6-5, with unresolved D. V lost 8 bases to trimming and J lost 4 bases, with 14 bases between them. The CDR3 spans 13 residues. Germline V gives CDR1 MNHEY, CDR2 SVGAGI. DNA for the CDR3: TGTGCCAGCCGAGATCAGGTGAGCACTGAAGCTTTCTTT. Protein product: CASRDQVSTEAFF.

The rearrangement links TRBV10-3 to TRBJ2-7; D gene unclear. Per germline, CDR1 ENHRY and CDR2 SYGVKD. The ends were cut back, 9 bases at V and 5 bases at J, with 11 bases in the middle. CDR3 length equals 11 residues. For the CDR3, the DNA is TGTGCCATTGGCGGCGAACACGAGCAGTACTTC. Protein product: CAIGGEHEQYF.

The gene calls are TRBV10-3 and TRBJ1-3; 8 nucleotides agree with TRBD1. The V and J ends lost 6 bases and 2 bases, in that order; junction bases with no gene match: 9. The CDR3 totals 16 residues. The germline V gene has CDR1 ENHRY and CDR2 SYGVKD. The CDR3 DNA is TGTGCCATCAGGCGTTCGGGACAGGAGGCTGGAAACACCATATATTTT. This gives the protein CAIRRSGQEAGNTIYF.

This clone occurred a few times. The chain has TRBV18 and TRBJ1-6, with TRBD1 matching 7 bases. Germline V gene lookup returns CDR1 KGHSH and CDR2 LQKENI. This CDR3 has 16 residues. J was trimmed by 8 bases and V by 3 bases; bases with no gene match: 10. The CDR3 is CASSPDRDRSHSPLHF. The CDR3 DNA reads as TGTGCCAGCTCACCCGACAGGGACCGTAGTCATTCACCCCTCCACTTT. Filled out from reference TRBV18 and TRBJ1-6, the complete variable domain reads NAGVMQNPRHLVRRRGQEARLRCSPMKGHSHVYWYRQLPEEGLKFMVYLQKENIIDESGMPKERFSAEFPKEGPSILRIQQVVRGDSAAYFCASSPDRDRSHSPLHFGNGTRLTVT.

The V gene is TRBV29-1, the J gene TRBJ2-7, with D perhaps given as TRBD1 or TRBD2 (5 bases each). The CDR3 totals 14 residues. In germline, CDR1 is SQVTM, CDR2 ANQGSEA. V dropped 2 bases and J dropped 5 bases, with 16 bases sitting between them. In nucleotides, the CDR3 is TGCAGCGTTGAACCGGACACCGGGGACCACGAGCAGTACTTC. This gives the protein CSVEPDTGDHEQYF.

This clone came up once. V and J are TRBV7-8 and TRBJ2-5; the D gene is possibly TRBD1 (6 bases). CDR3 length: 15 amino acids. Deletions cut 0 bases from V and 5 bases from J, with 13 bases between. CDR1 and CDR2 from the germline V gene are SGHVS and FQNEAQ. The CDR3 coding sequence is TGTGCCAGCAGCTTAGCGTCTACAGGGAGCGAGACCCAGTACTTC. This translates into CASSLASTGSETQYF. Looking up the rest from reference TRBV7-8 and TRBJ2-5 gives the full variable domain: GAGVSQSPRYKVAKRGQDVALRCDPISGHVSLFWYQQALGQGPEFLTYFQNEAQLDKSGLPSDRFFAERPEGSVSTLKIQRTQQEDSAVYLCASSLASTGSETQYFGPGTRLLVL.

The V gene is TRBV9, the J gene TRBJ1-6; D not certain. The germline V gene encodes CDR1 SGDLS and CDR2 YYNGEE. The V end was cut by 0 bases, the J end by 7 bases, with 5 bases between. The length of the CDR3 is 13 residues. In DNA, the CDR3 is TGTGCCAGCAGCGTAGGGGAGAATTCACCCCTCCACTTT. Amino acids: CASSVGENSPLHF.

The gene calls are TRBV12-5 and TRBJ2-3; D remains ambiguous. The germline gives CDR1 LGHNT, CDR2 FRNRAP. Between the trimmed V and J ends, which lost 5 bases and 2 bases, there was a span of 14 bases. This CDR3 contains 15 residues. The CDR3 loop is CASGHSGDLTDTQYF. DNA of the CDR3: TGTGCTAGTGGTCACTCAGGAGACCTCACAGATACGCAGTATTTT.

The rearrangement links TRBV19 to TRBJ1-5, with a weak D call TRBD1 (6 bases). Germline V gene lookup returns CDR1 LNHDA and CDR2 SQIVND (reference sequence). The V and J ends lost 7 bases and 1 base respectively, with 14 bases between them. The length of the CDR3 is 15 residues. CDR3 loop: CASNNRDTSNQPQHF. CDR3 nucleotides: TGTGCCAGTAATAACCGGGACACCAGCAATCAGCCCCAGCATTTT.

V usage is TRBV7-8 and J usage is TRBJ2-3; 10 bases fit TRBD1. V gave up 5 bases and J gave up 5 bases; unmatched junction bases: 13. Per germline, CDR1 SGHVS and CDR2 FQNEAQ. The CDR3 totals 17 residues. DNA of the CDR3: TGTGCCAGCAGCCCTACGACAGGGGGCGCTTTGGTAGATACGCAGTATTTT. It translates to CASSPTTGGALVDTQYF. Using reference TRBV7-8 and TRBJ2-3 for the parts outside the CDR3, the full variable domain is GAGVSQSPRYKVAKRGQDVALRCDPISGHVSLFWYQQALGQGPEFLTYFQNEAQLDKSGLPSDRFFAERPEGSVSTLKIQRTQQEDSAVYLCASSPTTGGALVDTQYFGPGTRLTVL.

J is TRBJ1-2 and V is TRBV7-9; 7 bases match TRBD1. CDR3 size: 15 residues. The trim removed 4 bases at V and 7 bases at J, leaving 12 bases unmatched. Germline V CDR1 and CDR2: SEHNR, FQNEAQ (reference sequence). The chain's CDR3 is CASSSVGIDRVGYTF. The CDR3 DNA is TGTGCCAGCAGCTCCGTAGGGATTGACAGGGTTGGCTACACCTTC.

As concerns this clone: The same CDR3 can be traced to other DNA sequences in this sample. V and J are TRBV7-8 and TRBJ1-1, with D hard to call. The CDR3 loop spans 12 amino acids. CDR1 and CDR2 from the germline V gene are SGHVS and FQNEAQ. V dropped 4 bases and J dropped 8 bases, with 11 bases sitting between them. CDR3 protein: CASSSPGPEAFF. For the CDR3, the DNA is TGTGCCAGCAGCTCACCGGGCCCCGAAGCTTTCTTT.

V gene TRBV10-3 combines with J gene TRBJ2-3; tentative D call: TRBD2 (6 bases). This CDR3 has 13 amino acids. Germline CDR1 and CDR2: ENHRY and SYGVKD. V lost 8 bases and J 0 bases, leaving 9 bases between the germline ends. Here the CDR3 reads CAIGRTSTDTQYF. Written as DNA, the CDR3 is TGTGCCATCGGGAGGACTAGCACAGATACGCAGTATTTT.

This chain connects TRBV4-1 to TRBJ1-5; D gene unclear. In germline, CDR1 is MGHRA, CDR2 YSYEKL. Trimming pared 1 base from V and 5 bases from J, leaving 15 bases between. CDR3 size: 16 residues. CDR3 loop: CASSQAEGLLYQPQHF. The CDR3 DNA reads TGCGCCAGCAGCCAAGCGGAAGGTCTACTGTATCAGCCCCAGCATTTT.

The chain couples TRBV5-1 to TRBJ2-3, with D perhaps matching TRBD2 (5 bases). The CDR3 contains 17 residues. V lost 0 bases, J lost 2 bases, and 16 bases lay in between. In germline, CDR1 is SGHRS, CDR2 YFSETQ. CDR3 nucleotides: TGCGCCAGCAGCTTGGGGACTTCCGACACCCCCACAGATACGCAGTATTTT. Its protein product is CASSLGTSDTPTDTQYF.

This clone has a single count. This rearrangement joins TRBV6-6 to TRBJ1-2, with TRBD1 matching over 7 bases. With 6 bases clipped from V and 3 bases from J, the junction kept 4 bases outside the gene matches. CDR1 and CDR2 from the germline V gene are MNHNY and SVGAGI (reference sequence). CDR3 length equals 13 residues. CDR3 coding DNA: TGTGCCAGCAGGCTCGGACAGGACTATGGCTACACCTTC. It codes for CASRLGQDYGYTF.

The V call is TRBV18, the J call TRBJ2-7, with unresolved D. The CDR3 has 13 amino acids. The V end lost 0 bases, the J end lost 2 bases, and 5 bases lay between the germline ends. The germline CDR1 and CDR2 sequences are KGHSH and LQKENI. The CDR3 nucleotides are TGTGCCAGCTCACCACCGGTCGCCTACGAGCAGTACTTC. Its protein product is CASSPPVAYEQYF.

The V gene is TRBV9, the J gene TRBJ2-3; D might be TRBD2 (8 bases). V was shortened by 2 bases and J by 5 bases, with 18 bases between the two germline ends. The germline V gene has CDR1 SGDLS and CDR2 YYNGEE. This CDR3 has 16 amino acids. CDR3 region: CASSVAREGALDTQYF. The CDR3 region has the DNA TGTGCCAGCAGCGTTGCCCGGGAGGGGGCTTTAGATACGCAGTATTTT.

In its sample, this clone was seen once. This chain joins TRBV19 and TRBJ1-5; D is ambiguous. CDR1 LNHDA and CDR2 SQIVND come from the germline V gene (reference sequence). V was trimmed by 6 bases and J by 3 bases, leaving 6 bases between them. This CDR3 is 12 amino acids long. This CDR3 is CASSPTNQPQHF. CDR3 nucleotides: TGTGCCAGTAGCCCAACCAATCAGCCCCAGCATTTT.

As to this clone: A read error may account for a junction end that differs from germline. The chain employs TRBV7-7 and TRBJ2-5; the D gene is possibly TRBD2 (5 bases). CDR1 is SSHAT and CDR2 is FNYEAQ in the germline V gene (reference sequence). The CDR3 extends over 14 amino acids. The CDR3 sequence: CASSLGLFQETQYF. DNA of the CDR3: TGTGCTAGCAGCCTTGGACTCTTCCAAGAGACCCAGTACTTC.

This chain uses TRBV7-8 with TRBJ2-1; the match to TRBD2 covers 8 bases. Per germline, CDR1 SGHVS and CDR2 FQNEAQ. V dropped 1 base and J dropped 7; count of bases not matched to a gene: 6. This CDR3 spans 15 amino acids. For the CDR3, the DNA is TGTGCCAGCAGCTTAGTTGCGGGGGGCCGGAATGAGCAGTTCTTC. Residues: CASSLVAGGRNEQFF.

This rearrangement joins TRBV19 to TRBJ1-5; D perhaps matches TRBD1 (6 bases). The CDR3 length is 15 residues. Germline CDR1 LNHDA, CDR2 SQIVND (reference sequence). V was cut by 6 bases and J by 1 base, with 13 bases left in between. DNA of the CDR3: TGTGCCAGTAGACCGGGTGGGACAAGCAATCAGCCCCAGCATTTT. Protein: CASRPGGTSNQPQHF.